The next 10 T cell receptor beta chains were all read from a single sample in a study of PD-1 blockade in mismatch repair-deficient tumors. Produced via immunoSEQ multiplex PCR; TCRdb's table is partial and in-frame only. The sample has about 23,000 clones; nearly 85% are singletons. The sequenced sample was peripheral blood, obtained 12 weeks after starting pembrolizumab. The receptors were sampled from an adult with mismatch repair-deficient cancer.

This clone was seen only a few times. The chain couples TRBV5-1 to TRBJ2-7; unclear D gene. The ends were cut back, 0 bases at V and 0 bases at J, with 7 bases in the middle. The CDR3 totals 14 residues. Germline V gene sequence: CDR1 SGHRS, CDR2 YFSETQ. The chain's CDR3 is CASSLDSNSYEQYF. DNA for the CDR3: TGCGCCAGCAGCTTGGACAGTAACTCCTACGAGCAGTACTTC.

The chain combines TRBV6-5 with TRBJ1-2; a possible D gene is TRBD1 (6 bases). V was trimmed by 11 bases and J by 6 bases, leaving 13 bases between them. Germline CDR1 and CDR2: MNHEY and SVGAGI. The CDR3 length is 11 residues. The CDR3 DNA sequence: TGTGCCTGCTACGGGGGGCATGGCTACACCTTC. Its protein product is CACYGGHGYTF.

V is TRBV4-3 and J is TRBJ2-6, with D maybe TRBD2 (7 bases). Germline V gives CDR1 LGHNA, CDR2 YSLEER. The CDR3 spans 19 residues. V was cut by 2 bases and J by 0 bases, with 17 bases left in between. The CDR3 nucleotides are TGCGCCAGCAGCCAAATGGGCGGGGGCGAAGGCTCTGGGGCCAACGTCCTGACTTTC. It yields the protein CASSQMGGGEGSGANVLTF.

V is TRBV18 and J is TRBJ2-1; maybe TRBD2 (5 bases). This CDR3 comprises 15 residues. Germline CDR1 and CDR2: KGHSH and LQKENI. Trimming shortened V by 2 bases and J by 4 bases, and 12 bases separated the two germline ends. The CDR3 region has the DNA TGTGCCAGCTCACCAGGGGAGAGGAGTTACAATGAGCAGTTCTTC. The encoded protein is CASSPGERSYNEQFF. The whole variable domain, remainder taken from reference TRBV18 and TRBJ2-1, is NAGVMQNPRHLVRRRGQEARLRCSPMKGHSHVYWYRQLPEEGLKFMVYLQKENIIDESGMPKERFSAEFPKEGPSILRIQQVVRGDSAAYFCASSPGERSYNEQFFGPGTRLTVL.

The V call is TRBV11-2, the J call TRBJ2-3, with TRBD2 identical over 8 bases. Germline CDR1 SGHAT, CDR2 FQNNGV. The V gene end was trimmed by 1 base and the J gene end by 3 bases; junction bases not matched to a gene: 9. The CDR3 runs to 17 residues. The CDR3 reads CASSLGWASGLTDTQYF. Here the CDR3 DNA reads TGTGCCAGCAGCTTAGGGTGGGCTAGCGGGTTAACAGATACGCAGTATTTT. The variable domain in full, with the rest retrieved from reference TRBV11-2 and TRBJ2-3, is EAGVAQSPRYKIIEKRQSVAFWCNPISGHATLYWYQQILGQGPKLLIQFQNNGVVDDSQLPKDRFSAERLKGVDSTLKIQPAKLEDSAVYLCASSLGWASGLTDTQYFGPGTRLTVL.

CDR3 DNA: TGTGCCAGCTCACCACCTAGCGGCAGTTACCAAGAGACCCAGTACTTC. This gives the protein CASSPPSGSYQETQYF. The chain recombines TRBV18 with TRBJ2-5; weak D call: TRBD2 (6 bases). Deletions cut 0 bases from V and 0 bases from J, with 11 bases between. Germline assignment: CDR1 KGHSH and CDR2 LQKENI. There are 16 residues in the CDR3.

The CDR3 protein is CASSLTGAGELFF. CDR3 nucleotides: TGCGCCAGCAGCTTGACCGGGGCCGGGGAGCTGTTTTTT. The V and J genes are TRBV5-1 and TRBJ2-2, with D possibly matching TRBD2 (5 bases). V was clipped by 1 base and J by 6 bases, with 7 bases between them. The CDR3 is made up of 13 amino acids. Germline V lookup: CDR1 SGHRS, CDR2 YFSETQ.

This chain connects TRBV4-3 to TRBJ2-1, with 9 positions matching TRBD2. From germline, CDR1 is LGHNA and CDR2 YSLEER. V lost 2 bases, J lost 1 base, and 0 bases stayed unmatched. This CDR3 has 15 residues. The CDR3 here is CASSQLAGSYNEQFF. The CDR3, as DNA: TGCGCCAGCAGCCAACTAGCGGGATCCTACAATGAGCAGTTCTTC.

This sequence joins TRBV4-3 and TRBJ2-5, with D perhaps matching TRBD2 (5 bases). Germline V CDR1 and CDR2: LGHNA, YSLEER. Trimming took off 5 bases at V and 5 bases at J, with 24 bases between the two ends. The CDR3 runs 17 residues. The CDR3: CASSSRGKRSYLETQYF. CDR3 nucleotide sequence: TGCGCCAGCAGCTCCCGAGGTAAGCGGTCATATTTGGAGACCCAGTACTTC.

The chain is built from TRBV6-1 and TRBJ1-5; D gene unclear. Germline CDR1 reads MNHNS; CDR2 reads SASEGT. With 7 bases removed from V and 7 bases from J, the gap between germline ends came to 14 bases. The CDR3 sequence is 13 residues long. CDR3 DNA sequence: TGTGCCAGCAATCTAAATGGGAGGCAGCCCCAGCATTTT. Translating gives CASNLNGRQPQHF.